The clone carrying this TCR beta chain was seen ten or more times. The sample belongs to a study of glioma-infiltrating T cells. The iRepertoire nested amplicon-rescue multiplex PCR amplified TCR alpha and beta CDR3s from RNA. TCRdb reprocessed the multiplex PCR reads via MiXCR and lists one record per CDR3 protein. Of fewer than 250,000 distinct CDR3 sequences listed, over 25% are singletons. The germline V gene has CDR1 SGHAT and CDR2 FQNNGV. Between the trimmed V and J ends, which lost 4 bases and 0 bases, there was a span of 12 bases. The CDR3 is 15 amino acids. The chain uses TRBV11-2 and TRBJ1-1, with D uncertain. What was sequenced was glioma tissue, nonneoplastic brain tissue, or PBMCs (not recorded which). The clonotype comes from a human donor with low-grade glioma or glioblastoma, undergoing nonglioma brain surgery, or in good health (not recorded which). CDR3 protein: CASSSPMGMNTEAFF. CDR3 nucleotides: TGTGCCAGCAGCTCGCCGATGGGGATGAACACTGAAGCTTTCTTT.